This entry describes one T cell receptor beta chain. The target antigen is unknown. CDR3 length: 16 residues. Germline values: CDR1 SQVTM, CDR2 ANQGSEA. The V end lost 0 bases, the J end lost 4 bases, and 13 bases lay between the germline ends. The data were produced by immunoSEQ multiplex PCR, yet TCRdb's version contains in-frame clones alone and is incomplete. The sample has approximately 190,000 clones; roughly 92% are singletons. These data are taken from a study of T cell responses to AZD1222 COVID-19 vaccine. Regarding the study as a whole: Baseline seropositives among AZD1222 recipients totaled only six or seven. Compared with day 0, the breadth and depth of the Spike-specific TCR repertoire rose significantly after two doses of AZD1222. The donor group comprised mostly white British people and more females; the analysis possibly underestimated clonal diversity.

The chain employs TRBV29-1 and TRBJ2-6; D may correspond to TRBD1 or TRBD2 (5 bases each). This receptor was obtained from an adult in good health. Sequenced material: peripheral blood, taken on day 0 of AZD1222 vaccination. The CDR3, as DNA: TGCAGCGTTGAAGATCTGAGGGGAGCGGGGGCCAACGTCCTGACTTTC. Translating it yields CSVEDLRGAGANVLTF.